These T cell receptor beta chains were read from a single sample in a study of T cell responses to AZD1222 COVID-19 vaccine. Produced via immunoSEQ multiplex PCR; TCRdb's table is partial and in-frame only. The data hold around 200,000 clones, with about 91% observed a single time. The source material was peripheral blood, sampled on day 0 of AZD1222 vaccination. These receptors came from an adult in good health. CDR3s include the opening cysteine and the closing phenylalanine or tryptophan. Each record gives: clone size, D gene, V gene, J gene, CDR3 DNA, CDR3 protein. The D gene is left open where the match is weak. Expanded clones are given a class, and other clones once, few, many or no size at all.

-	-	TRBV5-1	TRBJ2-1	TGCGCCAGCAGAATAAGGGTTGATGAGCAGTTCTTC	CASRIRVDEQFF
-	-	TRBV5-1	TRBJ1-4	TGCGCCAGCAGCAAACAGGGCCCTCCAACTAATGAAAAACTGTTTTTT	CASSKQGPPTNEKLFF
-	-	TRBV3-1/TRBV3-2	TRBJ2-5	TGTGCCAGCAGCCAGCCCCCCGGGACCCAGTACTTC	CASSQPPGTQYF
once	-	TRBV15	TRBJ1-3	TGTGCCACCAGCAGAGATACCGCAGGGGCTGGAAACACCATATATTTT	CATSRDTAGAGNTIYF
-	TRBD1	TRBV15	TRBJ1-2	TGTGCCACCAGCAGGACAGGGGTGACTGGCTACACCTTC	CATSRTGVTGYTF
-	TRBD2	TRBV11-2	TRBJ2-5	TGTGCCAGCAGCTTATTAGCGGGCCAAGAGACCCAGTACTTC	CASSLLAGQETQYF
-	TRBD1	TRBV3-1/TRBV3-2	TRBJ1-4	TGTGCCAGCAGCCAAGGGGGACAAGGCGGGACAGGGGGCAATGAAAAACTGTTTTTT	CASSQGGQGGTGGNEKLFF
-	-	TRBV27	TRBJ2-7	TGTGCCAGCAGTTTTATAAGGGGCTCCAGCTCCTACGAGCAGTACTTC	CASSFIRGSSSYEQYF
-	TRBD1	TRBV6-2/TRBV6-3	TRBJ1-6	TGTGCCAGCAGTTACGGACGGCAGGGGGCGACACCCCTCCACTTT	CASSYGRQGATPLHF
-	-	TRBV7-9	TRBJ1-1	TGTGCCAGCAGCCCGCACTCCGGGATCGAAGCTTTCTTT	CASSPHSGIEAFF
-	-	TRBV6-5	TRBJ1-1	TGTGCCAGCAGCCGACGGACGAGGAGCACTGAAGCTTTCTTT	CASSRRTRSTEAFF
-	TRBD2	TRBV28	TRBJ2-1	TGTGCCAGCTGGTCTAGCGGGAGGGCCAGTGAGCAGTTCTTC	CASWSSGRASEQFF
-	-	TRBV19	TRBJ1-1	TGTGCCAGTAGTATTTACACCATGAAAAACACTGAAGCTTTCTTT	CASSIYTMKNTEAFF
-	TRBD1	TRBV14	TRBJ1-2	TGTGCCAGCAGCCCATATAGGACAGGGGGCCCGGGCTATGGCTACACCTTC	CASSPYRTGGPGYGYTF
-	TRBD2	TRBV29-1	TRBJ2-1	TGCAGCGTTGCTAGCGGGAGGGGTAATGAGCAGTTCTTC	CSVASGRGNEQFF
-	-	TRBV27	TRBJ2-2	TGTGCCAGCAGTTTTAGGACGGAGAACACCGGGGAGCTGTTTTTT	CASSFRTENTGELFF
-	TRBD2	TRBV28	TRBJ2-2	TGTGCCGTGCCGGGGGGGCGGACCGGGGAGCTGTTTTTT	CAVPGGRTGELFF
many	-	TRBV14	TRBJ2-7	TGTGCCAGCAGCTTAAGTGAGGATATGCAGTACTTC	CASSLSEDMQYF
-	TRBD2	TRBV10-2	TRBJ2-3	TGCGCCAGCAGACCGGGACTAGCGGGAATCACAGATACGCAGTATTTT	CASRPGLAGITDTQYF
-	-	TRBV13	TRBJ1-1	TGTGCCAGCAGCTTAGTCCAGGGGCTGAACACTGAAGCTTTCTTT	CASSLVQGLNTEAFF
-	-	TRBV14	TRBJ1-1	TGTGCCAGCAGCCAAGGACCAGCCCTGGTCACTGAAGCTTTCTTT	CASSQGPALVTEAFF
once	-	TRBV6-1	TRBJ1-1	TGTGCCAGCAGTGAAACCCCGGGAATGAACACTGAAGCTTTCTTT	CASSETPGMNTEAFF
-	-	TRBV5-1	TRBJ1-5	TGCGCCAGCAGCTCTGGGGGGACCCTGGAACAGCCCCAGCATTTT	CASSSGGTLEQPQHF
-	-	TRBV6-2/TRBV6-3	TRBJ1-2	TGTGCCAGCAGTGCCGCTGGGGGACTCCTGTTGGGCTACACCTTC	CASSAAGGLLLGYTF
-	-	TRBV9	TRBJ1-1	TGTGCCAGCAGCCCAACGGTAGTGAACACTGAAGCTTTCTTT	CASSPTVVNTEAFF
-	-	TRBV9	TRBJ2-7	TGTGCCAGCAGCGTTGGGGGGCTAGAGCTCGACGAGCAGTACTTC	CASSVGGLELDEQYF
-	TRBD2	TRBV3-1/TRBV3-2	TRBJ2-1	TGTGCCAGCAGCCGACTACCAGCGGGAGTAGGCAATGAGCAGTTCTTC	CASSRLPAGVGNEQFF
-	-	TRBV14	TRBJ1-3	TGTGCCAGCAGCCGACGGGTCTCTGGAAACACCATATATTTT	CASSRRVSGNTIYF
-	-	TRBV3-1/TRBV3-2	TRBJ2-7	TGTGCCAGCAGCCAAGTTTACGAGCAGTACTTC	CASSQVYEQYF
-	-	TRBV4-1	TRBJ1-5	TGCGCCAGCAGCCTCAGCCGTGGGGAGCCCCAGCATTTT	CASSLSRGEPQHF
-	-	TRBV10-3	TRBJ1-3	TGTGCCATCAGTGAGTACCCTGGAAACACCATATATTTT	CAISEYPGNTIYF
few	-	TRBV2	TRBJ1-5	TGTGCCAGCAGCTCAGCAAGGGGGGGAGGCCAGCCCCAGCATTTT	CASSSARGGGQPQHF
-	TRBD1	TRBV6-5	TRBJ1-4	TGTGCCAGCAGTTCGATGGGACAGGGAAATGAAAAACTGTTTTTT	CASSSMGQGNEKLFF
once	-	TRBV9	TRBJ2-5	TGTGCCAGCAGCGTAGAGCCGGGTCGTCGCGGGGAGACCCAGTACTTC	CASSVEPGRRGETQYF
-	TRBD1	TRBV6-6	TRBJ2-5	TGTGCCAGCAGGGACAGGGGGCGCGGAGAGACCCAGTACTTC	CASRDRGRGETQYF
-	TRBD1	TRBV13	TRBJ1-1	TGTGCCACTCGGGACAGATTGAACACTGAAGCTTTCTTT	CATRDRLNTEAFF
few	TRBD2	TRBV5-1	TRBJ2-2	TGCGCCAGCAGCTTGGTCCCTAGCGGAGTGGGCACCGGGGAGCTGTTTTTT	CASSLVPSGVGTGELFF
-	TRBD1	TRBV11-2	TRBJ1-2	TGTGCCAGCAGCTTAATCGGGACAGGGAATGGCTACACCTTC	CASSLIGTGNGYTF
-	TRBD1	TRBV11-3	TRBJ2-6	TGTGCCAGCAGCCCCGGACAGGGGGCGCGGAGGGGGGCCAACGTCCTGACTTTC	CASSPGQGARRGANVLTF
-	-	TRBV4-2	TRBJ1-5	TGTGCCAGCAGCCAAGGCCCGGGGGGGCCCCAGCATTTT	CASSQGPGGPQHF
-	TRBD1	TRBV5-6	TRBJ1-6	TGTGCCAGCAGCTTGAGGCAGGGGGGAAATAATTCACCCCTCCACTTT	CASSLRQGGNNSPLHF
-	TRBD1	TRBV28	TRBJ1-4	TGTGCCAGCAGTTTGAGGGGGTGGACAGGGGGCAAGGGAAAACTGTTTTTT	CASSLRGWTGGKGKLFF
-	TRBD1	TRBV19	TRBJ1-1	TGTGCCAGTAGTGCACAGGGGATGAACACTGAAGCTTTCTTT	CASSAQGMNTEAFF
-	TRBD1	TRBV7-9	TRBJ1-5	TGTGCCAGCAGTTTCGGGACAGGCCATCAGCCCCAGCATTTT	CASSFGTGHQPQHF
-	-	TRBV9	TRBJ1-2	TGTGCCAGTTCAAGGGGAGAGTATGGCTACACCTTC	CASSRGEYGYTF
-	-	TRBV5-1	TRBJ2-5	TGCGCCAGCACCCCAGAGGGAAGTCCCCGGGAGACCCAGTACTTC	CASTPEGSPRETQYF
-	-	TRBV7-9	TRBJ2-7	TGTGCCAGCAGCTTGAGGGGCATTGACGAGCAGTACTTC	CASSLRGIDEQYF
-	-	TRBV2	TRBJ1-5	TGTGCCAGCAAGTTGGCTGCTCAGCCCCAGCATTTT	CASKLAAQPQHF